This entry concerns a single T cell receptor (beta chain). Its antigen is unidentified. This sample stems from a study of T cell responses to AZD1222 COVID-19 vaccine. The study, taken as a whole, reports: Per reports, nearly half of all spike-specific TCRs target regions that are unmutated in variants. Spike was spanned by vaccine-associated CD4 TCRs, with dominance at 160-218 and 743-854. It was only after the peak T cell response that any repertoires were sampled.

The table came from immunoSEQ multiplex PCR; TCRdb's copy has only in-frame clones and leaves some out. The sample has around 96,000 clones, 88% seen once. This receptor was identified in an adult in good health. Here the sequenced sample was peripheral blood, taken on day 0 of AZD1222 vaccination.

CDR3 sequence reads: CASNHRESYGGELFF. The CDR3 nucleotides read TGTGCCAGCAACCACAGGGAAAGTTATGGCGGGGAGCTGTTTTTT. V usage is TRBV7-8 and J usage is TRBJ2-2; possible D gene TRBD1, 6 bases. Germline CDR1 is SGHVS and CDR2 is FQNEAQ. Trimming took off 7 bases at V and 7 bases at J, with 19 bases between the two ends. The CDR3 is made up of 15 amino acids.